The table lists the clone carrying this TCR beta chain with many counts. As yet, its antigen is unknown. The germline CDR1 and CDR2 sequences are SQVTM and ANQGSEA. Unmatched junction bases numbered 7, after V lost 7 bases and J lost 4 bases. The CDR3 covers 12 residues. This record belongs to a study of identical twins. Study findings and constraints: For monozygotic twins, models underestimated out-of-frame TCR alpha sharing.

The donors were all healthy and Caucasian. A universal primer binding site was introduced by template switching. The final cDNA contained unique molecular identifiers. TCRdb itself ran the 5' RACE reads through MiXCR, one entry per CDR3 protein. The data contain just under 650,000 distinct CDR3 sequences, less than 9% of them singletons. This sample also appeared in a second study, on yellow fever vaccine responses in identical twins.

The chain has TRBV29-1 and TRBJ2-7, with 7 nucleotides matching TRBD1. The sequenced sample consisted of PBMCs. The origin of this receptor is a woman younger than 35 in good health. In DNA, the CDR3 is TGCAGCGCTTCGGGACAGATGTACGAGCAGTACTTC. It specifies CSASGQMYEQYF.